The 9 T cell receptor beta chains below were found in one sample sequenced in a study of T cells in Graves' hyperthyroidism and ophthalmopathy. Amplified TCR beta CDR3 regions came from RNA transcripts. Using the HTBI primer set, a first-round RT-PCR was run on the TCR CDR3. TCRdb reprocessed the multiplex PCR reads via MiXCR and lists one record per CDR3 protein. The table has about 600,000 distinct CDR3 sequences, roughly a sixth seen once. Sequencing was done on a sample of blood. The receptor set was obtained from a woman between 40 and 55 years old with Graves' ophthalmopathy.

In its sample, this clonotype was seen many times. The rearrangement uses TRBV7-2 and TRBJ2-7; 9 bases line up with TRBD2. Germline CDR1 and CDR2: SGHTA and FQGNSA. This CDR3 comprises 16 residues. Losses at the gene ends were 0 bases for V and 4 bases for J; bases not matched to a gene: 7. The CDR3 here is CASSLASLAGIYEQYF. Written as DNA, the CDR3 is TGTGCCAGCAGCTTAGCGAGCCTAGCGGGAATATACGAGCAGTACTTC. Full variable domain (remainder filled in from reference TRBV7-2 and TRBJ2-7): GAGVSQSPSNKVTEKGKDVELRCDPISGHTALYWYRQSLGQGLEFLIYFQGNSAPDKSGLPSDRFSAERTGGSVSTLTIQRTQQEDSAVYLCASSLASLAGIYEQYFGPGTRLTVT.

The chain recombines TRBV29-1 with TRBJ2-6, with a possible D match to TRBD1 (6 bases). The CDR3 covers 14 residues. Trimming pared 6 bases from V and 4 bases from J, leaving 13 bases between. In germline, CDR1 is SQVTM, CDR2 ANQGSEA. For the CDR3, the DNA is TGCAGCGTCGAGGGGGTTGAAGGGGCCAACGTCCTGACTTTC. Translated: CSVEGVEGANVLTF.

The genes are TRBV29-1 and TRBJ2-7; D could derive from TRBD1 or TRBD2 (6 bases each). CDR3 size: 15 residues. V lost 6 bases and J 1 base, leaving 19 bases between the germline ends. Germline loops: CDR1 SQVTM, CDR2 ANQGSEA. As DNA, the CDR3 is TGCAGCGTATCCTTGGGACGGGGGCCTTCCTACGAGCAGTACTTC. The encoded protein is CSVSLGRGPSYEQYF.

This clonotype has at least ten counts. The genes are TRBV20-1 and TRBJ1-1; tentatively, D is TRBD1 (6 bases). CDR1 and CDR2 (germline): DFQATT, SNEGSKA (reference sequence). V was pared by 5 bases and J by 1 base, with 11 bases between. The CDR3 sequence is 13 residues long. CDR3 in amino acids: CSAHLRGNTEAFF. For the CDR3, the DNA is TGCAGTGCTCACCTCAGGGGGAACACTGAAGCTTTCTTT.

V gene TRBV11-2 combines with J gene TRBJ2-2; D unresolved. V lost 7 bases and J lost 0, with 9 bases in between. CDR3 length: 14 amino acids. Germline V gene data show CDR1 as SGHAT and CDR2 as FQNNGV. The CDR3 here is CASIWASNTGELFF. CDR3 bases: TGTGCCAGCATCTGGGCCTCGAACACCGGGGAGCTGTTTTTT.

This sequence joins TRBV5-5 and TRBJ2-7; 9 bases align to TRBD1. Germline-derived CDR1 and CDR2 are SGHKS and YYEKEE (reference sequence). Trimming at V came to 3 bases and at J to 3 bases, leaving 10 bases not matched to a gene. This CDR3 is 16 amino acids long. In DNA, the CDR3 is TGTGCCAGCAGCTCCCTCGGGACAGGGACTAACTACGAGCAGTACTTC. Its translation: CASSSLGTGTNYEQYF.

Ten or more counts support this clonotype. This chain uses TRBV3-1 with TRBJ1-2; D call uncertain. Trimming left V 1 base short and J 0 bases short, with 12 bases between. CDR1 and CDR2 from the germline V gene are LGHDT and YNNKEL (reference sequence). This CDR3 region has 16 residues. The CDR3 sequence is CASSQGDPTANYGYTF. CDR3 sequence (DNA): TGTGCCAGCAGCCAAGGGGATCCTACGGCTAACTATGGCTACACCTTC.

The sample holds many counts of this clonotype. The gene calls are TRBV5-1 and TRBJ2-5, with 10 bases that match TRBD1. The CDR3 has 15 amino acids. Germline V CDR1 and CDR2: SGHRS, YFSETQ. V was pared by 5 bases and J by 4 bases, with 8 bases of the junction left unmatched. CDR3 region: CASRTGTGVSETQYF. For the CDR3, the DNA is TGCGCCAGCAGGACCGGGACAGGGGTTTCAGAGACCCAGTACTTC.

This clonotype was found many times. The chain joins TRBV6-1 to TRBJ2-3, with 8 bases matching TRBD2. Germline V gene lookup returns CDR1 MNHNS and CDR2 SASEGT. With 5 bases clipped from V and 4 bases from J, the junction kept 11 bases outside the gene matches. This CDR3 contains 16 residues. The DNA for the CDR3 is TGTGCCAGCAGTCTCCAGGGACTAGAGATTTCAGATACGCAGTATTTT. Translated, it gives CASSLQGLEISDTQYF.